This T cell receptor beta chain was profiled in a study of blood T cells in healthy people across ages. Overall study findings and caveats: It was the long-lived donors that had more naive CD4+ cells and higher diversity than aged donors. Measured against age, TCR beta diversity per million T cells decreased in a roughly linear manner.

This clonotype was seen only a few times. Its target is not known. A second PCR of roughly 6 to 12 cycles used a sample-barcoded 5' primer and a J-beta primer mix. TCRdb ran MiXCR on the 5' RACE reads and lists one entry per CDR3 protein. The sample has nearly 800,000 distinct CDR3 sequences; just under 25% are singletons. Drawing of peripheral blood yielded about 10 milliliters from each donor. The V gene lost 3 bases and the J gene lost 4 bases, with 9 bases spanning the gap. The CDR3 length is 12 residues. The V gene's germline CDR1 is DFQATT and CDR2 SNEGSKA (reference sequence). These same data were also listed under a study on T cells of mothers and their children. That publication notes: Overlap ran slightly, non-significantly higher for related than unrelated mother-child pairs.

The TCR sequence derives from a boy between 10 and 17 years old in good health. Sequencing was carried out using blood. The chain is built from TRBV20-1 and TRBJ2-5; D ambiguous. The CDR3 DNA reads TGCAGTGCTAGCGCATTCGGAGAGACCCAGTACTTC. Translation: CSASAFGETQYF.